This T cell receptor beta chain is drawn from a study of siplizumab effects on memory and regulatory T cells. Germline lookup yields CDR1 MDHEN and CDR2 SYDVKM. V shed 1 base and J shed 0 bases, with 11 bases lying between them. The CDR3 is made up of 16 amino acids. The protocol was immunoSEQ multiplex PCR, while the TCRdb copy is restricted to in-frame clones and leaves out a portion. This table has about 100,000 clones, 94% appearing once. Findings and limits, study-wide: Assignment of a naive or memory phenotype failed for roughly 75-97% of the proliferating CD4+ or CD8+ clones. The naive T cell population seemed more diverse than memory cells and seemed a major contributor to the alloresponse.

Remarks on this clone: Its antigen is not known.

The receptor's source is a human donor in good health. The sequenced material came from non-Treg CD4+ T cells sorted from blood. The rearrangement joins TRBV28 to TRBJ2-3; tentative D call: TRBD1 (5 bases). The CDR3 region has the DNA TGTGCCAGCAGTTTATCGCAGCAGGGTAGCACAGATACGCAGTATTTT. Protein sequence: CASSLSQQGSTDTQYF. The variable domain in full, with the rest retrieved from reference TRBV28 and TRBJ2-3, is DVKVTQSSRYLVKRTGEKVFLECVQDMDHENMFWYRQDPGLGLRLIYFSYDVKMKEKGDIPEGYSVSREKKERFSLILESASTNQTSMYLCASSLSQQGSTDTQYFGPGTRLTVL.